These 7 T cell receptor delta chains share one sample of origin, sequenced in a study of delta chains in infants with herpesvirus infections. PBMC RNA was reverse transcribed using gamma-chain- and delta-chain-specific primers. With CATT, TCRdb re-called clones from the RT-PCR reads. The table has about 1,500 delta-chain clones, less than 30% seen once. The input for sequencing was peripheral blood, taken at time point 1 of longitudinal follow-up. Every receptor here comes from a human donor who was a Ugandan infant, either HIV-exposed or HIV-unexposed (not recorded which).

In DNA, the CDR3 is TGTGCTCTTGGGGAACTGAAGTTTGACTCTTCCCCCCCGTACACCGATAAACTCATCTTT. It translates to CALGELKFDSSPPYTDKLIF. The chain carries TRDV1 and TRDJ1; maybe TRDD2 (5 bases). Germline V gives CDR1 TSWWSYY, CDR2 QGS. Deletions cut 0 bases from V and 0 bases from J, with 23 bases between. The CDR3 covers 20 residues.

This clone is deemed medium-sized. The chain couples TRDV1 to TRDJ1; D may correspond to TRDD2 or TRDD3 (8 bases each). Trimming left V 8 bases short and J 0 bases short, with 40 bases between. CDR1 is TSWWSYY and CDR2 is QGS in the germline V gene. This CDR3 contains 23 residues. Here the CDR3 DNA reads TGTGCTCTTACTCACTTAAGAGAAGGACTTCCTACGGATGGGGGATCGTACACCGATAAACTCATCTTT. Translating gives CALTHLREGLPTDGGSYTDKLIF.

To note about this clone: This sequence may be a read error, since a much larger clone differs from it by one base. This chain connects TRDV1 to TRDJ1, with 9 bases identical to TRDD3. Losses at the gene ends were 1 base for V and 6 bases for J; bases not matched to a gene: 18. This CDR3 comprises 19 residues. CDR1 is TSWWSYY and CDR2 is QGS in the germline V gene. The CDR3 reads CALGEHHIPTAGGSNKLIF. The CDR3 region has the DNA TGTGCTCTTGGGGAACACCACATTCCTACGGCTGGGGGATCGAATAAACTCATCTTT.

On this clone itself: This may be a read error: a much more frequent sequence differs by one nucleotide. This chain joins TRDV2 and TRDJ3, with 7 nucleotides matching TRDD3. Germline V gene sequence: CDR1 GEAIGNYY, CDR2 EKD. This CDR3 has 19 amino acids. CDR3 sequence: CAYDTWGPGSSWDTRQMFF. DNA of the CDR3: TGTGCCTATGACACCTGGGGGCCCGGCAGCTCCTGGGACACCCGACAGATGTTTTTC.

No V gene call is available, although the J gene is TRDJ3. The CDR3 covers 10 residues. The chain's CDR3 is CSGDTRQMFF. In DNA, the CDR3 is TGCTCCGGGGACACCCGACAGATGTTTTTC.

This clone occurred a few times. This chain connects TRDV2 to TRDJ3; D ambiguous. V lost 0 bases to trimming and J lost 0 bases, with 11 bases between them. The CDR3 spans 18 residues. Germline lookup yields CDR1 GEAIGNYY and CDR2 EKD. CDR3 sequence (DNA): TGTGCCTGTGACACCGTAAGGATCGGCTCCTGGGACACCCGACAGATGTTTTTC. Translating gives CACDTVRIGSWDTRQMFF.

Notes on this clone: A much larger clone differs from this one at a single base, so this may be a read error. Other DNA sequences in this specimen translate into the identical CDR3. The V and J genes are TRDV1 and TRDJ2; TRDD3 aligns across 7 bases. Germline assignment: CDR1 TSWWSYY and CDR2 QGS. The CDR3 runs to 21 residues. The CDR3 here is CALGAPDCVGWGKVWAAQLFF. The CDR3 nucleotides are TGTGCTCTCGGGGCGCCTGACTGCGTGGGGTGGGGGAAAGTGTGGGCAGCACAACTCTTCTTT.